The 22 T cell receptor beta chains presented below share a single source sample, sequenced in a study of shared clonotypes between healthy human individuals. Assay: immunoSEQ multiplex PCR; the TCRdb copy retains only in-frame clones and omits some. The sample yields about 990,000 clones, around 82% seen once. The material sequenced was memory CD4+ T cells from PBMCs. Subset here: CD45RA-negative fraction. The receptor set was obtained from a man aged 18 to 35 in good health. Some clones in this sample may be carry-over from other donors' samples.

The genes are TRBV5-1 and TRBJ2-7; D call uncertain. The V gene's germline CDR1 is SGHRS and CDR2 YFSETQ. This CDR3 contains 15 residues. Trimming pared 0 bases from V and 7 bases from J, leaving 17 bases between. The CDR3 DNA follows: TGCGCCAGCAGCTTGGCCAATGGGTCGCCTCAGGAGCAGTACTTC. The encoded protein is CASSLANGSPQEQYF. Supplemented by reference TRBV5-1 and TRBJ2-7, the full variable domain reads KAGVTQTPRYLIKTRGQQVTLSCSPISGHRSVSWYQQTPGQGLQFLFEYFSETQRNKGNFPGRFSGRQFSNSRSEMNVSTLELGDSALYLCASSLANGSPQEQYFGPGTRLTVT.

This clone appeared a few times. The V and J genes are TRBV5-4 and TRBJ1-1; 8 bases are shared with TRBD1. The CDR3 consists of 14 residues. Trimming at V came to 0 bases and at J to 3 bases, leaving 1 base not matched to a gene. Germline V gene lookup returns CDR1 SGHNT and CDR2 YYREEE (reference sequence). Here the CDR3 reads CASSLAGGDTEAFF. CDR3 in DNA: TGTGCCAGCAGCTTGGCAGGGGGCGACACTGAAGCTTTCTTT.

Only a few counts were recorded for this clone. V is TRBV2 and J is TRBJ2-3; D is possibly TRBD2 (6 bases). Per germline, CDR1 SNHLY and CDR2 FYNNEI. The CDR3 extends over 14 amino acids. V was cut by 7 bases and J by 4 bases, with 15 bases left in between. Here the CDR3 reads CASTYSGSSDTQYF. CDR3 nucleotide sequence: TGTGCCAGCACCTACTCCGGGAGCTCAGATACGCAGTATTTT.

In its sample, this clone was seen a few times. The V gene is TRBV28, the J gene TRBJ1-2, with 7 nucleotides matching TRBD1. Germline V CDR1 and CDR2: MDHEN, SYDVKM. The CDR3 is 15 amino acids. J lost 1 base, V lost 2 bases, and 4 bases had no gene match. The DNA of the CDR3 is TGTGCCAGCAGTTTAAGAAGGGGGCTTAACTATGGCTACACCTTC. Protein: CASSLRRGLNYGYTF.

About this clone: A single base is all that separates this from a far larger clone, so a read error is likely. This specimen includes other DNA sequences encoding the same CDR3. The V gene is TRBV28, the J gene TRBJ2-7; D remains unclear. This CDR3 spans 11 amino acids. V lost 5 bases and J 2 bases, leaving 4 bases between the germline ends. CDR1 and CDR2 (germline): MDHEN, SYDVKM. CDR3 loop: CASSTPYEQYF. For the CDR3, the DNA is TGTGCCAGCAGTACACCCTACGAGCAGTACTTC.

The chain couples TRBV7-9 to TRBJ2-1; D remains unclear. This CDR3 contains 17 residues. Germline V gene lookup returns CDR1 SEHNR and CDR2 FQNEAQ (reference sequence). Trimming took off 5 bases at V and 2 bases at J, with 19 bases between the two ends. The CDR3 here is CASSTSMGRKPYNEQFF. CDR3 DNA: TGTGCCAGCAGCACCTCGATGGGCAGAAAGCCCTACAATGAGCAGTTCTTC.

The chain uses TRBV6-1 and TRBJ2-6, with D hard to call. V was pared by 7 bases and J by 1 base, with 8 bases between. Germline loops: CDR1 MNHNS, CDR2 SASEGT. The CDR3 consists of 14 residues. The CDR3 loop is CASKVTSGANVLTF. CDR3 sequence (DNA): TGTGCCAGCAAGGTCACTTCTGGGGCCAACGTCCTGACTTTC.

The CDR3 sequence: CASSDPRAVGETQYF. The CDR3 bases are TGCGCCAGCAGCGACCCTAGGGCTGTCGGGGAGACCCAGTACTTC. The genes are TRBV5-1 and TRBJ2-5; D ambiguous. The V end lost 4 bases, the J end lost 5 bases, and 18 bases lay between the germline ends. CDR1 is SGHRS, CDR2 YFSETQ, per germline. There are 15 residues in the CDR3.

This rearrangement joins TRBV11-2 to TRBJ2-1; a weak D match, TRBD1 (6 bases). CDR1 is SGHAT and CDR2 is FQNNGV in the germline V gene. V lost 0 bases and J lost 8, with 14 bases in between. This CDR3 region has 15 residues. Written as DNA, the CDR3 is TGTGCCAGCAGCTTAGAGGGGAACAGGGTCCATGAGCAGTTCTTC. Its translation: CASSLEGNRVHEQFF.

This clone was seen only once. The chain carries TRBV5-6 and TRBJ2-7; D is perhaps TRBD1 or TRBD2 (6 bases each). Germline values: CDR1 SGHDT, CDR2 YYEEEE. The CDR3 totals 15 residues. Trimming removed 4 bases at V and 2 bases at J, with 16 bases between. The CDR3 region has the DNA TGTGCCAGCAGCATACCTAGCGACAGGCCCTACGAGCAGTACTTC. Amino acids: CASSIPSDRPYEQYF.

The chain couples TRBV4-1 to TRBJ1-4; TRBD1 might be the D (5 bases). The germline CDR1 and CDR2 sequences are MGHRA and YSYEKL. V lost 4 bases, J lost 4 bases, and 13 bases lay in between. There are 15 residues in the CDR3. Here the CDR3 reads CASSRGAGDNEKLFF. In nucleotides, the CDR3 is TGCGCCAGCAGCCGAGGGGCTGGAGATAATGAAAAACTGTTTTTT.

The J gene is TRBJ2-3, the V gene TRBV11-2, with D possibly being TRBD2 (5 bases). The ends were cut back, 3 bases at V and 8 bases at J, with 24 bases in the middle. The CDR3 is 17 residues long. The germline V gene encodes CDR1 SGHAT and CDR2 FQNNGV. CDR3 sequence (DNA): TGTGCCAGCAGCTTCTATATAGGACGTCGGGGAGTTGGTACGCAGTATTTT. Translating it yields CASSFYIGRRGVGTQYF.

J is TRBJ2-4 and V is TRBV11-2; the match to TRBD2 covers 7 bases. V lost 5 bases, J lost 5 bases, and 9 bases stayed unmatched. The germline V gene encodes CDR1 SGHAT and CDR2 FQNNGV. This CDR3 has 15 residues. CDR3 protein: CASSARLAAQNIQYF. CDR3 in DNA: TGTGCCAGCAGCGCAAGACTAGCCGCACAAAACATTCAGTACTTC. Drawing the rest from reference TRBV11-2 and TRBJ2-4, the complete variable domain is EAGVAQSPRYKIIEKRQSVAFWCNPISGHATLYWYQQILGQGPKLLIQFQNNGVVDDSQLPKDRFSAERLKGVDSTLKIQPAKLEDSAVYLCASSARLAAQNIQYFGAGTRLSVL.

The V gene is TRBV6-5, the J gene TRBJ2-7; D gene ambiguous. This CDR3 region has 14 residues. Germline V gene lookup returns CDR1 MNHEY and CDR2 SVGAGI. Deletions cut 0 bases from V and 6 bases from J, with 12 bases between. CDR3 in DNA: TGTGCCAGCAGTTACTCGGGCATCAGAGGCGAGCAGTACTTC. Translated, it gives CASSYSGIRGEQYF.

This clone was picked up a small number of times. This may be a read error: a much more frequent sequence differs by one nucleotide. This chain connects TRBV7-9 to TRBJ1-5; 7 bases are a match to TRBD1. Looked up from germline, CDR1 is SEHNR and CDR2 is FQNEAQ (reference sequence). V lost 5 bases, J lost 2 bases, and 3 bases stayed unmatched. This CDR3 contains 14 residues. CDR3 in DNA: TGTGCCAGCAGCCCTACAGGGGGCAATCAGCCCCAGCATTTT. It translates to CASSPTGGNQPQHF.

V is TRBV28 and J is TRBJ2-7, with 10 bases aligning to TRBD2. The CDR3 spans 16 residues. CDR1 is MDHEN, CDR2 SYDVKM, per germline. After removal of 6 bases from V and 5 bases from J, the junction contained 13 bases not matched to a gene. CDR3 protein: CASSHNFLAGDHEQYF. CDR3 sequence (DNA): TGTGCCAGCAGCCACAATTTCCTAGCGGGAGACCACGAGCAGTACTTC.

V gene TRBV7-9 combines with J gene TRBJ2-5, with 16 bases lining up with TRBD2. Germline-derived CDR1 and CDR2 are SEHNR and FQNEAQ (reference sequence). The CDR3 is 16 residues long. V dropped 4 bases and J dropped 4; count of bases not matched to a gene: 3. This chain's CDR3 is CASSSGLAGGVETQYF. In DNA, the CDR3 is TGTGCCAGCAGCTCGGGACTAGCGGGAGGGGTAGAGACCCAGTACTTC.

This sequence joins TRBV29-1 and TRBJ2-3; D is ambiguous. Per the germline V gene, CDR1 is SQVTM and CDR2 is ANQGSEA. The CDR3 is made up of 14 amino acids. Trimming pared 6 bases from V and 0 bases from J, leaving 13 bases between. CDR3 nucleotide sequence: TGCAGCGTAAGTCTGACTTCTAGCACAGATACGCAGTATTTT. Protein sequence: CSVSLTSSTDTQYF.

This clone is a singleton in its sample. The chain combines TRBV4-2 with TRBJ2-1; 7 bases align to TRBD2. The germline V gene has CDR1 LGHNA and CDR2 YNFKEQ. The ends lost 0 bases at V and 5 bases at J; junction bases unmatched: 13. CDR3 length equals 18 residues. CDR3 amino acids: CASSQDRVLAGLNNEQFF. The CDR3 DNA sequence: TGTGCCAGCAGCCAAGATAGGGTATTAGCGGGTCTTAACAATGAGCAGTTCTTC.

Worth noting for this clone: A read error may be the cause here, since a much bigger clone is one base away. The J gene is TRBJ1-3, the V gene TRBV7-9; D remains unclear. Trimming removed 4 bases from V and 4 bases from J, with 5 bases in between. CDR1 and CDR2 from the germline V gene are SEHNR and FQNEAQ (reference sequence). CDR3 size: 12 residues. The chain's CDR3 is CASSSRGNTIYF. The CDR3 DNA is TGTGCCAGCAGCTCCCGGGGAAACACCATATATTTT.

The rearrangement links TRBV2 to TRBJ2-5; 7 nucleotides line up with TRBD1. Germline assignment: CDR1 SNHLY and CDR2 FYNNEI. The CDR3 loop spans 14 amino acids. With 7 bases clipped from V and 1 base from J, the junction kept 6 bases outside the gene matches. The CDR3 region has the DNA TGTGCCAGCATTCGGGGACAGACCCAAGAGACCCAGTACTTC. Amino acid sequence: CASIRGQTQETQYF.

V usage is TRBV30 and J usage is TRBJ2-1; weak D call: TRBD1 (5 bases). Trimming left V 0 bases short and J 14 bases short, with 11 bases between. The CDR3 contains 11 residues. Germline V lookup: CDR1 GTSNPN, CDR2 SVGIG (reference sequence). The CDR3 nucleotides are TGTGCCTGGAGTGTCTGGCAGACAGAGTTCTTC. Amino acids: CAWSVWQTEFF.